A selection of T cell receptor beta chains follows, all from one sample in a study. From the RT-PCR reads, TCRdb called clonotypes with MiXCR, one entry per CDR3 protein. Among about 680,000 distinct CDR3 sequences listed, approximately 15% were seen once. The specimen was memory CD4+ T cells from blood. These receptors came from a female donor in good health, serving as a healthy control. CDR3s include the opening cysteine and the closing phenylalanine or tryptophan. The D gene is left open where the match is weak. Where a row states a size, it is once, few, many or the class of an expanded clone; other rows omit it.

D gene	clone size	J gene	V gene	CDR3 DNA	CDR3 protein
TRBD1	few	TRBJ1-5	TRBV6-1	TGTGCCAGCAGTGAAGCGCTTCGGACAGGGCGACAGCCCCAGCATTTT	CASSEALRTGRQPQHF
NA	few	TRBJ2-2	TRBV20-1	TGCAGTGCTAGAGGGGGGGGCACCGGTGAGCTGTTTTTT	CSARGGGTGELFF
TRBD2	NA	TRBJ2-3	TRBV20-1	TGCAGTGCATGGACTAGCGGGAGTGGAGATACGCAGTATTTT	CSAWTSGSGDTQYF
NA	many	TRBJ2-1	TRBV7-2	TGTGCCAGCAGCCCGTTCCACAATGAGCAGTTCTTC	CASSPFHNEQFF
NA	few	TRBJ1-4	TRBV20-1	TGCAGTGCCGCACTCTGGCAGGATGCAACTAATGAAAAACTGTTTTTT	CSAALWQDATNEKLFF
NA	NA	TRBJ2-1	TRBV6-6	TGTGCCAGCAGCAACCCCCCGGGCGCCAATGAGCAGTTCTTC	CASSNPPGANEQFF
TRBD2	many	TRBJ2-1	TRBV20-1	TGCAGTGCTCAGCGGGGGGCTTACAATGAGCAGTTCTTC	CSAQRGAYNEQFF
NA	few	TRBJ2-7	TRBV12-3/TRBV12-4	TGTGCCAGCAGTTTGAGGAAGGGGGACGAGCAGTACTTC	CASSLRKGDEQYF
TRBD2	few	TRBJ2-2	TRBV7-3	TGTGCCAGCAGCCCTCAAGCGGGACTGACGAACACCGGGGAGCTGTTTTTT	CASSPQAGLTNTGELFF
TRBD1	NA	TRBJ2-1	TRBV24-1	TGTGCCACCAGTGAGAGGGGGCAGGGCATTCTCTACCTTTACAATGAGCAGTTCTTC	CATSERGQGILYLYNEQFF
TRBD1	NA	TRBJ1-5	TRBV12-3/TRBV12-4	TGTGCCAGCAGAGAGGACAGGGGGCGAGGCAATCAGCCCCAGCATTTT	CASREDRGRGNQPQHF
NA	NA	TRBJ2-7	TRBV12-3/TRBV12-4	TGTGCCAGCAGACAAACACAGAGCTCCTACGAGCAGTACTTC	CASRQTQSSYEQYF
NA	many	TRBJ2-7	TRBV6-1	TGTGCCAGCAGTGAAGGAATGGATGCAGGGACCGAGCAGTACTTC	CASSEGMDAGTEQYF
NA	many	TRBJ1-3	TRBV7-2	TGTGCCAGCAGCTTAGTTGCCGGAGCTGGAAACACCATATATTTT	CASSLVAGAGNTIYF
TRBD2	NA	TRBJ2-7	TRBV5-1	TGCGCCAGCAGCCCTATAGCGGGAGGGTTCCCTCTCGAGCAGTACTTC	CASSPIAGGFPLEQYF
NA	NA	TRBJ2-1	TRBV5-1	TGCGCCAGCAGCTTGGATTCCGGAGATTGGTCGCAGTTCTTC	CASSLDSGDWSQFF
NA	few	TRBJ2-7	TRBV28	TGTGCCAGCAGCTCGACCTTAAACAGGTACGAGCAGTACTTC	CASSSTLNRYEQYF
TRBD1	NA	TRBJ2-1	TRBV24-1	TGTGCCACCAGTGACCCGGGGGGACAGGGGACCCCCTCCTACAATGAGCAGTTCTTC	CATSDPGGQGTPSYNEQFF
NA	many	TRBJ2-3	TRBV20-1	TGCAGTGCTAGAGATTTGCGGGTAGATACGCAGTATTTT	CSARDLRVDTQYF
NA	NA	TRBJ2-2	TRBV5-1	TGCGCCAGCAGCTTGGGTGCGGCAGCGAACACCGGGGAGCTGTTTTTT	CASSLGAAANTGELFF
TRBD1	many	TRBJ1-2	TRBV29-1	TGCAGCGTTGAGGGGACAGGGACCTATGGCTACACCTTC	CSVEGTGTYGYTF
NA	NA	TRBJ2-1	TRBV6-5	TGTGCCAGCAACCGAGGGGTGAGCAATGAGCAGTTCTTC	CASNRGVSNEQFF
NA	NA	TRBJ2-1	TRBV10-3	TGTGCCATCAGTGAGTCGGGGTATGTTGGAGGGGGATCCTACAATGAGCAGTTCTTC	CAISESGYVGGGSYNEQFF
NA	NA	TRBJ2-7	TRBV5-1	TGCGCCAGCAGCTTGAATGGGTTGGGTGTCTACGAGCAGTACTTC	CASSLNGLGVYEQYF
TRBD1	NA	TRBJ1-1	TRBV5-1	TGCGCCAGCAGCTGGGACAGTGGGGAAGAGGGTGAAGCTTTCTTT	CASSWDSGEEGEAFF
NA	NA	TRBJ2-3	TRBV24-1	TGTGCCACCAAGGGGTCGAACACCCTCAATACGCAGTATTTT	CATKGSNTLNTQYF
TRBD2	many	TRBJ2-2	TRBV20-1	TGCAGTGCTGCGGGGGGGCCAATCACCGGGGAGCTGTTTTTT	CSAAGGPITGELFF
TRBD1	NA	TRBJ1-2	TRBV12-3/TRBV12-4	TGTGCCAGCAGTTCGACAGGGGGCTCTGGCTACACCTTC	CASSSTGGSGYTF
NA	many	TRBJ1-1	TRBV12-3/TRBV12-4	TGTGCCAGCAGTTTGAGGGGGAACACTGAAGCTTTCTTT	CASSLRGNTEAFF
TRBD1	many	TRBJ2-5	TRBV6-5	TGTGCCAGCAGCCCCGACAGGGTCGGGACCCAGTACTTC	CASSPDRVGTQYF
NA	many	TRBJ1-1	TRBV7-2	TGTGCCAGCAGCTTAGCTGTAGCCACTGAAGCTTTCTTT	CASSLAVATEAFF
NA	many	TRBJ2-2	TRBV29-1	TGCAGCGTGCTGACAGGGAGGTCGAACACCGGGGAGCTGTTTTTT	CSVLTGRSNTGELFF
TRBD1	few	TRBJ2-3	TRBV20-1	TGCAGTGCTAACCAGCGGGACAGGGCTCCAGATACGCAGTATTTT	CSANQRDRAPDTQYF
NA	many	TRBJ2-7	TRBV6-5	TGTGCCAGCAGTTACTCGGCCAGTACCTACGAGCAGTACTTC	CASSYSASTYEQYF
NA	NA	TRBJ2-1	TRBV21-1	TGTGCCAGCAGCAAAGTCGTTAGACTAGCGGGAGCTCGCGGTCCCCATGAGCAGTTCTTC	CASSKVVRLAGARGPHEQFF
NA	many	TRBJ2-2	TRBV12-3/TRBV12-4	TGTGCCAGCAGTTTATGGCAGCCCGACGGGGAGCTGTTTTTT	CASSLWQPDGELFF
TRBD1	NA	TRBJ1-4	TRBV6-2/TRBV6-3	TGTGCCAGCAGTGAAGCCGGGACAGGGATCAATAGCGGAAAACTGTTTTTT	CASSEAGTGINSGKLFF
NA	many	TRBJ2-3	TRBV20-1	TGCAGTGCTAGAGACCTCCGGTTAGGGGATACGCAGTATTTT	CSARDLRLGDTQYF
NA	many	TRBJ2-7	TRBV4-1	TGCGCCAGCAGCCAAGCGGGATCGGTTCGCGAGCAGTACTTC	CASSQAGSVREQYF
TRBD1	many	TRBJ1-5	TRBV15	TGTGCCACCAGCAGACCAGGACAGGGGACCAATCAGCCCCAGCATTTT	CATSRPGQGTNQPQHF
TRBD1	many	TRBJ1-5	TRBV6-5	TGTGCCAGCAGCTATCGGGGACAGGGGGCACGTAATCAGCCCCAGCATTTT	CASSYRGQGARNQPQHF
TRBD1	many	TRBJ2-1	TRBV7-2	TGTGCCAGCAGTTTAGTGGGGGGACAGGCTTACAATGAGCAGTTCTTC	CASSLVGGQAYNEQFF
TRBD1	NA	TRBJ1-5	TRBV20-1	TGCAGTGCTAGAGATACGGGACAGGGCGACCAGCCCCAGCATTTT	CSARDTGQGDQPQHF
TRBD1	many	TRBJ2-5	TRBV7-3	TGTGCCAGCAGCACAGGGGACAGGTGGGAGACCCAGTACTTC	CASSTGDRWETQYF
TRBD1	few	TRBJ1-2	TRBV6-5	TGTGCCAGCAGCCCCGTGGGCACACAGGGGGCAGGACATGGCTACACCTTC	CASSPVGTQGAGHGYTF
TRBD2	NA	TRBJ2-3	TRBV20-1	TGCAGTGCTAGACGGAGGACTAGCGGGGGGAGGTTAGATACGCAGTATTTT	CSARRRTSGGRLDTQYF
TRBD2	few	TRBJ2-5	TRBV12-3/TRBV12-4	TGTGCCAGCAGTTTCGGGAGCGGGGGCCAAGAGACCCAGTACTTC	CASSFGSGGQETQYF
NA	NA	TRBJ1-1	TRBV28	TGTGCCACCAAAATACAGGGCACTGAAGCTTTCTTT	CATKIQGTEAFF
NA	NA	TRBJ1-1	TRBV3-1	TGTGCCAGCAGCCTCGACGGGTTCGACACTGAAGCTTTCTTT	CASSLDGFDTEAFF
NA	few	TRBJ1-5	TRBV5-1	TGCGCCAGCAGCTTGGTACAGTACCCACCCCAGCATTTT	CASSLVQYPPQHF
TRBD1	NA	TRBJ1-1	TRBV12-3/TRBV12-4	TGTGCCAGCAGGGGTCGGGGGACAGGAATGAGGTGGACTGAAGCTTTCTTT	CASRGRGTGMRWTEAFF
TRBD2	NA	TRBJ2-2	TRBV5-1	TGCGCCAGCAGCTCTACTAGCGTTTACGCGAACACCGGGGAGCTGTTTTTT	CASSSTSVYANTGELFF
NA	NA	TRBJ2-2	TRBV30	TGTGCCTGGGACAGACCGAAACCCCGCGGGAACGGGGAGCTGTTTTTT	CAWDRPKPRGNGELFF
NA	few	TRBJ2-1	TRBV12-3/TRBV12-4	TGTGCCAGCAGTCCCCCCACAGGGAGGGAAGCCTACAATGAGCAGTTCTTC	CASSPPTGREAYNEQFF
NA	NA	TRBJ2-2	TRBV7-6	TGTGCCAGCAGCTTAAGTGGAGGGCCCGCCAACTTGTACCGGGAGCTGTTTTTT	CASSLSGGPANLYRELFF
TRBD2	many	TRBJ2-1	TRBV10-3	TGTGCCATCGGGGGGCCGGGACTAGCGGGCCCCTCCTACAATGAGCAGTTCTTC	CAIGGPGLAGPSYNEQFF
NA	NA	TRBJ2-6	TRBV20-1	TGCAGTGCTGGAGCCGGAGTAGGCTCTGGGGCCAACGTCCTGACTTTC	CSAGAGVGSGANVLTF
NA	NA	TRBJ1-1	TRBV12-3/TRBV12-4	TGTGCCAGCAGCCCTAATGATGGGACTGAAGCTTTCTTT	CASSPNDGTEAFF